These 13 T cell receptor beta chains were sequenced from one sample in a study of naive and memory T cell subsets. An equimolar mix of two oligonucleotides served as the beta constant-region primer for TRBC1 and TRBC2. TCRdb passed the UMI-ligation and nested PCR reads through MiXCR, listing each CDR3 protein once. The sample carries around 160,000 distinct CDR3 sequences, about 15% recorded once. Sequenced input: naive CD4+ T cells from blood. The receptors were gathered from a human donor in good health.

This clonotype was found a few times. The rearrangement uses TRBV6-5 and TRBJ2-7; TRBD1 agrees at 8 bases. Trimming removed 6 bases from V and 4 bases from J; junction bases left unmatched: 8. Germline lookup yields CDR1 MNHEY and CDR2 SVGAGI. This CDR3 contains 14 residues. As DNA, the CDR3 is TGTGCCAGCAGCCCTACAGGGGGAAGGTACGAGCAGTACTTC. Its protein product is CASSPTGGRYEQYF.

This clonotype was found a few times. The V gene is TRBV5-1, the J gene TRBJ1-4, with a weak D call TRBD1 (6 bases). CDR1 is SGHRS and CDR2 is YFSETQ in the germline V gene. The CDR3 spans 15 residues. Trimming removed 0 bases at V and 7 bases at J, with 13 bases between. CDR3 amino acids: CASSLDGQGGEKLFF. The CDR3 nucleotides read TGCGCCAGCAGCTTGGACGGTCAAGGGGGTGAAAAACTGTTTTTT.

This clonotype has just a few counts. This chain connects TRBV6-5 to TRBJ2-7; 11 bases map to TRBD1. There are 15 residues in the CDR3. After removal of 4 bases from V and 2 bases from J, the junction contained 4 bases not matched to a gene. Per germline, CDR1 MNHEY and CDR2 SVGAGI. CDR3 in DNA: TGTGCCAGCAGTTTGTGGGACAGGGGGACCTACGAGCAGTACTTC. Amino acid sequence: CASSLWDRGTYEQYF.

This clonotype was seen more than once but under ten times. The rearrangement joins TRBV3-1 to TRBJ2-7; 8 bases are shared with TRBD2. Looked up from germline, CDR1 is LGHDT and CDR2 is YNNKEL (reference sequence). CDR3 size: 14 residues. V was clipped by 4 bases and J by 3 bases; unmatched bases: 5. The CDR3 DNA sequence: TGTGCCAGCAGCCCGAGACTAGCGAGCTACGAGCAGTACTTC. Translated, it gives CASSPRLASYEQYF.

The genes are TRBV28 and TRBJ1-1; D gene ambiguous. CDR3 length: 14 residues. V lost 7 bases to trimming and J lost 4 bases, with 16 bases between them. CDR1 and CDR2 from the germline V gene are MDHEN and SYDVKM. This chain's CDR3 is CASITGRWGTEAFF. For the CDR3, the DNA is TGTGCCAGCATAACGGGGAGATGGGGCACTGAAGCTTTCTTT.

Only a few counts were recorded for this clonotype. The genes are TRBV18 and TRBJ1-6; no clear D gene. This CDR3 comprises 15 residues. Germline V lookup: CDR1 KGHSH, CDR2 LQKENI. With 0 bases removed from V and 5 bases from J, the gap between germline ends came to 8 bases. The CDR3 protein is CASSPPSSDNSPLHF. As DNA, the CDR3 is TGTGCCAGCTCACCACCGTCTTCGGATAATTCACCCCTCCACTTT.

J is TRBJ2-2 and V is TRBV29-1; 7 bases are a match to TRBD1. The CDR3 is 15 amino acids. Trimming removed 2 bases from V and 1 base from J; junction bases left unmatched: 4. Germline CDR1 is SQVTM and CDR2 is ANQGSEA. CDR3 in DNA: TGCAGCGTTGAATACCGGACAGGGAACACCGGGGAGCTGTTTTTT. Translating it yields CSVEYRTGNTGELFF.

The chain links TRBV29-1 to TRBJ1-2; D possibly corresponds to TRBD1 (6 bases). CDR1 and CDR2 from the germline V gene are SQVTM and ANQGSEA. Trimming pared 6 bases from V and 4 bases from J, leaving 18 bases between. CDR3 length: 14 amino acids. The CDR3 nucleotides read TGCAGCGTGGTCCCTGACGGAGGGGGCTATGGCTACACCTTC. Translation gives CSVVPDGGGYGYTF.

This chain joins TRBV27 and TRBJ1-2; 11 positions agree with TRBD1. V was pared by 6 bases and J by 4 bases, with 10 bases of the junction left unmatched. The CDR3 is made up of 16 amino acids. The germline gives CDR1 MNHEY, CDR2 SMNVEV (reference sequence). CDR3 nucleotides: TGTGCCAGCAGCTCCGGGACAGGGGGGTCGGTCTATGGCTACACCTTC. Residues: CASSSGTGGSVYGYTF.

The rearrangement uses TRBV2 and TRBJ2-3; D unresolved. Trimming removed 3 bases at V and 2 bases at J, with 6 bases between. The CDR3 covers 13 residues. Germline CDR1 SNHLY, CDR2 FYNNEI. As DNA, the CDR3 is TGTGCCAGCAGTGAGAGGTTCACAGATACGCAGTATTTT. Its translation is CASSERFTDTQYF.

The chain uses TRBV28 and TRBJ2-7; D uncertain. The CDR3 sequence is 14 residues long. The germline V and J ends were trimmed by 3 bases and 0 bases, with 9 bases remaining between them. From germline, CDR1 is MDHEN and CDR2 SYDVKM. The CDR3 bases are TGTGCCAGCAGTTTCCATGGCACCTCCTACGAGCAGTACTTC. It specifies CASSFHGTSYEQYF.

The chain is built from TRBV7-2 and TRBJ1-1; 7 positions agree with TRBD1. The CDR3 consists of 13 residues. Germline trimming cut 5 bases from V and 4 bases from J; bases unmatched to any gene: 4. CDR1 is SGHTA, CDR2 FQGNSA, per germline. CDR3 protein: CASSPGGLTEAFF. The CDR3 coding sequence is TGTGCCAGCAGCCCAGGGGGTCTCACTGAAGCTTTCTTT.

This clonotype was counted a few times. V usage is TRBV28 and J usage is TRBJ2-7, with 9 positions matching TRBD1. Per germline, CDR1 MDHEN and CDR2 SYDVKM. The CDR3 has 14 residues. Trimming cost V 5 bases and J 3 bases; bases outside gene matches: 5. DNA of the CDR3: TGTGCCAGCAGTACCGGGACAGGGTTCTACGAGCAGTACTTC. This translates into CASSTGTGFYEQYF.